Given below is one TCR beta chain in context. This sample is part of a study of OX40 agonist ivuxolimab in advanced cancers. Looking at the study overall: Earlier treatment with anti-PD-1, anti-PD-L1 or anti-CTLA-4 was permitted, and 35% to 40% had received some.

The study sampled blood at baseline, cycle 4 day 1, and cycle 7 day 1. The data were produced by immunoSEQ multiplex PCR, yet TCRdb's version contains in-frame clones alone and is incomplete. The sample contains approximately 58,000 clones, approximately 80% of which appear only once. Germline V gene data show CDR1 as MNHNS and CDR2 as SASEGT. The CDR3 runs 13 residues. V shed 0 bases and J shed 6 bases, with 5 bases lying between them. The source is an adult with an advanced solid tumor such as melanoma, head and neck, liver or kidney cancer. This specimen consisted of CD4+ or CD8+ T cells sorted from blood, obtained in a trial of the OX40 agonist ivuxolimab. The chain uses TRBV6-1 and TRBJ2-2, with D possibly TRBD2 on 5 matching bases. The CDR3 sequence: CASSEARAGELFF. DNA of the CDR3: TGTGCCAGCAGTGAAGCGCGGGCCGGGGAGCTGTTTTTT.